The rows below give T cell receptor beta chains drawn from one sample of a study of radiation and T cells in renal cell carcinoma. The protocol was immunoSEQ multiplex PCR, while the TCRdb copy is restricted to in-frame clones and leaves out a portion. The table includes about 140,000 clones, less than 90% detected once. This material consisted of blood, taken from a patient whose treatment included radiotherapy and nephrectomy. The receptors were sampled from a woman aged 45 to 65 with renal cell carcinoma. Each CDR3 is given with its conserved first and last residue. The D gene is left open where the match is weak. Size is omitted from some rows. Given values are once, few, many or a class for expanded clones.

abundance	d_gene	v_gene	j_gene	CDR3aa	CDR3nt
.	.	TRBV28	TRBJ1-4	CATLGGVDEKLFF	TGTGCCACCCTAGGGGGGGTTGATGAAAAACTGTTTTTT
.	TRBD2	TRBV7-2	TRBJ2-7	CASSLAGAGEQYF	TGTGCCAGCAGCCTAGCGGGAGCTGGCGAGCAGTACTTC
.	.	TRBV9	TRBJ2-6	CASSVAGANVLTF	TGTGCCAGCAGCGTAGCTGGGGCCAACGTCCTGACTTTC
.	TRBD1	TRBV7-9	TRBJ1-2	CASSLATGDRSNYGYTF	TGTGCCAGCAGCTTAGCGACTGGGGACAGATCTAACTATGGCTACACCTTC
.	.	TRBV29-1	TRBJ2-7	CSVDTVTGLGEQYF	TGCAGCGTTGATACGGTTACGGGTCTGGGAGAGCAGTACTTC
.	.	TRBV6-6	TRBJ2-7	CASSSGSRSYEQYF	TGTGCCAGCAGTTCCGGGAGCCGGAGCTACGAGCAGTACTTC
.	TRBD2	TRBV11-3	TRBJ2-2	CASKIAGGPGELFF	TGTGCCAGCAAAATAGCGGGAGGGCCCGGGGAGCTGTTTTTT
.	.	TRBV5-1	TRBJ2-4	CASSLGTVAKNIQYF	TGCGCCAGCAGCTTGGGCACAGTAGCCAAAAACATTCAGTACTTC
.	.	TRBV9	TRBJ2-3	CASSVDQAPDTQYF	TGTGCCAGCAGCGTAGACCAGGCCCCAGATACGCAGTATTTT
once	TRBD2	TRBV7-8	TRBJ2-1	CASSGWEVEGGPGSHNEQFF	TGTGCCAGCAGCGGGTGGGAAGTTGAGGGAGGGCCCGGGAGTCACAATGAGCAGTTCTTC
once	TRBD2	TRBV7-2	TRBJ2-7	CASSLAGTSSSYEQYF	TGTGCCAGCAGCTTAGCGGGGACTAGCAGCTCCTACGAGCAGTACTTC
once	TRBD1	TRBV4-1	TRBJ1-1	CASSHVRDRGSFNTEAFF	TGCGCCAGCAGCCATGTTCGGGACAGGGGAAGCTTTAACACTGAAGCTTTCTTT
.	TRBD1	TRBV25-1	TRBJ2-2	CASSTLISQGAPGELFF	TGTGCCAGCAGTACACTGATATCTCAGGGGGCCCCCGGGGAGCTGTTTTTT
.	.	TRBV4-3	TRBJ2-7	CASSQEGPSYEQYF	TGCGCCAGCAGCCAAGAAGGCCCTTCCTACGAGCAGTACTTC
few	.	TRBV10-1	TRBJ1-1	CASSEGQNTEAFF	TGCGCCAGCAGTGAAGGGCAAAACACTGAAGCTTTCTTT
.	.	TRBV30	TRBJ2-1	CAWSADIYNEQFF	TGTGCCTGGAGTGCAGACATCTACAATGAGCAGTTCTTC
.	.	TRBV9	TRBJ2-5	CASSVDRAVQETQYF	TGTGCCAGCAGCGTAGACAGGGCGGTTCAAGAGACCCAGTACTTC
.	.	TRBV25-1	TRBJ1-1	CASSELGLNTEAFF	TGTGCCAGCAGTGAACTGGGCCTGAACACTGAAGCTTTCTTT
.	.	TRBV21-1	TRBJ2-1	CASSPVAGGFGNNEQFF	TGTGCCAGCAGTCCGGTGGCGGGAGGATTTGGAAACAATGAGCAGTTCTTC
.	.	TRBV6-6	TRBJ2-2	CASSYGGTGELFF	TGTGCCAGCAGTTACGGCGGAACCGGGGAGCTGTTTTTT
.	.	TRBV4-3	TRBJ1-1	CASSQVSGTEAFF	TGCGCCAGCAGCCAAGTTAGTGGGACTGAAGCTTTCTTT
few	.	TRBV2	TRBJ1-5	CASRGMTGPSGAQHF	TGTGCCAGCAGAGGTATGACAGGTCCTTCGGGGGCCCAGCATTTT
.	.	TRBV6-6	TRBJ1-5	CASSYSLEFMQPQHF	TGTGCCAGCAGTTACAGTTTGGAGTTTATGCAGCCCCAGCATTTT
.	TRBD1	TRBV5-6	TRBJ2-3	CASSRDRGKSTDTQYF	TGTGCCAGCAGCCGCGACAGGGGGAAAAGCACAGATACGCAGTATTTT
.	.	TRBV10-3	TRBJ2-3	CAISLGSTDTQYF	TGTGCCATCAGTCTGGGGAGCACAGATACGCAGTATTTT
few	TRBD2	TRBV11-2	TRBJ2-1	CASSLVGSGYYNEQFF	TGTGCCAGCAGCTTAGTCGGTAGCGGGTATTACAATGAGCAGTTCTTC
.	.	TRBV7-2	TRBJ2-3	CASSVQSTDTQYF	TGTGCCAGCAGCGTACAAAGCACAGATACGCAGTATTTT
.	.	TRBV7-9	TRBJ2-3	CASSLLSDSDTQYF	TGTGCCAGCAGCTTACTAAGCGATTCAGATACGCAGTATTTT
once	.	TRBV10-2	TRBJ1-5	CASSVGPAGQPQHF	TGCGCCAGCAGTGTAGGGCCTGCGGGGCAGCCCCAGCATTTT
.	TRBD1	TRBV7-9	TRBJ1-4	CASSPTGTGVSNEKLFF	TGTGCCAGCAGCCCGACCGGGACAGGGGTCTCAAATGAAAAACTGTTTTTT
.	.	TRBV28	TRBJ1-1	CASSLPVGGGNTEAFF	TGTGCCAGCAGTTTACCCGTTGGAGGGGGGAACACTGAAGCTTTCTTT
.	.	TRBV2	TRBJ2-7	CASSESPYEQYF	TGTGCCAGCAGTGAGAGTCCCTACGAGCAGTACTTC
.	.	TRBV9	TRBJ2-3	CASSVGHPQVADTQYF	TGTGCCAGCAGCGTGGGACACCCTCAGGTGGCAGATACGCAGTATTTT
.	TRBD2	TRBV6-5	TRBJ2-7	CATRIAGGTNYEQYF	TGTGCCACCCGGATAGCGGGAGGTACTAACTACGAGCAGTACTTC
.	.	TRBV2	TRBJ1-3	CASSRQPNTIYF	TGTGCCAGCAGCCGACAGCCAAACACCATATATTTT